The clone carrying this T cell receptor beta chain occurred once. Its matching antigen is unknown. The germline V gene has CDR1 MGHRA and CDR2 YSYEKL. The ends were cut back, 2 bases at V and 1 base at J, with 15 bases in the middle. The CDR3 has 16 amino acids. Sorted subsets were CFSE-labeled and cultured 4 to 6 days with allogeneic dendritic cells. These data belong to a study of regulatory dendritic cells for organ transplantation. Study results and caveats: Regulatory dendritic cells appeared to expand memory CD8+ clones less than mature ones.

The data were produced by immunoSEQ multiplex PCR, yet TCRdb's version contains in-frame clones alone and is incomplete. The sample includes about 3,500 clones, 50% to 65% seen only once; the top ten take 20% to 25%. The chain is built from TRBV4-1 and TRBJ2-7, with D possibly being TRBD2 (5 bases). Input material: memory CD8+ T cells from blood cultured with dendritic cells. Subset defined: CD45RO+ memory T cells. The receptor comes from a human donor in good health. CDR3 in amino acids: CASSQQPAGVSYEQYF. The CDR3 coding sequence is TGCGCCAGCAGCCAACAGCCCGCCGGGGTTTCCTACGAGCAGTACTTC.